The present entry profiles one TCR beta chain with its context. The record originates from a study of blood T cell repertoires in COVID-19. About the study: Samples came from the United States, Italy and Spain, spanning acute and convalescent COVID-19.

The CDR3 loop spans 15 amino acids. V shed 5 bases and J 9 bases; nucleotides not matched to a gene: 7. CDR1 and CDR2 (germline): LNHDA, SQIVND (reference sequence). Produced via immunoSEQ multiplex PCR; TCRdb's table is partial and in-frame only. The data hold around 54,000 clones, with around 80% observed a single time. The chain carries TRBV19 and TRBJ1-6, with 10 nucleotides matching TRBD1. Sequenced input: PBMCs or T cells enriched from blood (not recorded which). The receptor was derived from a woman aged 45-59 years with acute COVID-19. The CDR3: CASSSRQGAVSPLHF. The CDR3, as DNA: TGTGCCAGTAGTTCCCGACAGGGGGCCGTTTCACCCCTCCACTTT. The variable domain in full, with the rest retrieved from reference TRBV19 and TRBJ1-6, is DGGITQSPKYLFRKEGQNVTLSCEQNLNHDAMYWYRQDPGQGLRLIYYSQIVNDFQKGDIAEGYSVSREKKESFPLTVTSAQKNPTAFYLCASSSRQGAVSPLHFGNGTRLTVT.